This T cell receptor (beta chain) was captured by sequencing in a study of cytomegalovirus exposure and HLA in healthy donors. PCR primers comprised 60 Vbeta and 13 Jbeta primers. Only in-frame clones appear in the TCRdb table, and some are missing; sequencing was by immunoSEQ multiplex PCR. Found here are around 200,000 clones, 65% to 90% of them singletons; the top ten hold around 1.2%. Overall study results and limits: A later analysis linked a missense DCLRE1C variant to TCR beta V- and J-gene trimming. Several V segments, TRBV6-2 and TRBV6-3 among them, could not be told apart and were dropped.

Notes on this clone: Its antigen is unknown.

The ends lost 5 bases at V and 2 bases at J; junction bases unmatched: 6. The CDR3 consists of 15 residues. Germline CDR1 is SEHNR and CDR2 is FQNEAQ (reference sequence). The rearrangement uses TRBV7-9 and TRBJ1-3; 7 nucleotides line up with TRBD1. The receptor was derived from a girl aged 2 to 10 in good health and CMV-seropositive. The sequencing input was PBMCs. The CDR3 sequence is CASSDTGATGNTIYF. DNA of the CDR3: TGTGCCAGCAGCGATACAGGGGCGACTGGAAACACCATATATTTT.